This T cell receptor (beta chain) was recovered during a study of OX40 agonist ivuxolimab in advanced cancers. The overall study: Given to patients was ivuxolimab, an agonistic anti-OX40 (CD134) antibody. Study-wide points: Not determined was the antigen specificity of the expanded peripheral T cells.

Clones were read by immunoSEQ multiplex PCR, and TCRdb kept only the in-frame ones, dropping some. The repertoire holds around 14,000 clones, with approximately 87% as singletons. V dropped 4 bases and J dropped 6; count of bases not matched to a gene: 8. The CDR3 totals 15 residues. Germline CDR1 reads MNHEY; CDR2 reads SMNVEV (reference sequence). As concerns this clone: Its matching antigen is unknown.

The receptor was derived from an adult with an advanced solid tumor such as melanoma, head and neck, liver or kidney cancer. The J gene is TRBJ2-1, the V gene TRBV27, with TRBD1 identical over 8 bases. This sample comprised CD4+ or CD8+ T cells sorted from blood, obtained in a trial of the OX40 agonist ivuxolimab. CDR3 residues: CASSSRGLLGNEQFF. In nucleotides, the CDR3 is TGTGCCAGCAGTTCCAGGGGGCTACTGGGCAATGAGCAGTTCTTC.